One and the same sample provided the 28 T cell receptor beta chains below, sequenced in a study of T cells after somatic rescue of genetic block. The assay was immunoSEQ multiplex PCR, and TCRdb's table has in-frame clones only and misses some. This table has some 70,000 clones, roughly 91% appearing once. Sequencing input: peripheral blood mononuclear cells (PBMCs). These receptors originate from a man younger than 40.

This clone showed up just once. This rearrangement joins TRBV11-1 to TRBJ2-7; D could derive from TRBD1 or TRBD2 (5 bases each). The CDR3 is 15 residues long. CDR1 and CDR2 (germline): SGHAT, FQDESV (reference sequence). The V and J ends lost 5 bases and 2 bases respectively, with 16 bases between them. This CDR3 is CASSPPGRLPYEQYF. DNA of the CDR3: TGTGCCAGCAGCCCCCCGGGACGTCTTCCCTACGAGCAGTACTTC. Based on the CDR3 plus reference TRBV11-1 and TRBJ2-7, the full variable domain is EAEVAQSPRYKITEKSQAVAFWCDPISGHATLYWYRQILGQGPELLVQFQDESVVDDSQLPKDRFSAERLKGVDSTLKIQPAELGDSAMYLCASSPPGRLPYEQYFGPGTRLTVT.

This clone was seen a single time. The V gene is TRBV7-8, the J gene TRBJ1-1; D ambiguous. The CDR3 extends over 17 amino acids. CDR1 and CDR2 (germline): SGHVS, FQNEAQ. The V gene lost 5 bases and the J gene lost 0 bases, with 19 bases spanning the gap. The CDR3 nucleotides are TGTGCCAGCAGCGCCCACCGGGTGGCAGGAATGAACACTGAAGCTTTCTTT. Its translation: CASSAHRVAGMNTEAFF.

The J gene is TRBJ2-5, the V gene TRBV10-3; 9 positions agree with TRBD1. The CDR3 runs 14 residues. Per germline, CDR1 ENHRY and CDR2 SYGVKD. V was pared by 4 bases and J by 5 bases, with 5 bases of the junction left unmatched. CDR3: CAISGGQGEETQYF. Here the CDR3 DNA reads TGTGCCATCAGTGGGGGACAGGGTGAGGAGACCCAGTACTTC.

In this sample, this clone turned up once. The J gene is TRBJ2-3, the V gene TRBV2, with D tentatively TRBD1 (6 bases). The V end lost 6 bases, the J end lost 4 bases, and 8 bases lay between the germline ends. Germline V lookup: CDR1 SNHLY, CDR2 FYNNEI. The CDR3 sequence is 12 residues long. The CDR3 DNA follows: TGTGCCAGCAGCCAGGGGTCAGATACGCAGTATTTT. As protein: CASSQGSDTQYF.

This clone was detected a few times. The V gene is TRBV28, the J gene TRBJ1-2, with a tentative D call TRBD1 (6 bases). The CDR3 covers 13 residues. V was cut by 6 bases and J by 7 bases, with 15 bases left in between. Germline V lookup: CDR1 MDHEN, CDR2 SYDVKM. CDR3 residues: CASSQMGGFGYTF. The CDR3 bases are TGTGCCAGCAGCCAGATGGGGGGCTTTGGCTACACCTTC.

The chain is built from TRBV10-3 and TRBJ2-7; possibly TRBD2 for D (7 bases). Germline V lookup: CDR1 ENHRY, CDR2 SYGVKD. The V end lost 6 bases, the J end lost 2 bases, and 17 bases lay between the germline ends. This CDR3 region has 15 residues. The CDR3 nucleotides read TGTGCCATCAGCCCAGGGAGGGGGGGGACCTACGAGCAGTACTTC. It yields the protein CAISPGRGGTYEQYF.

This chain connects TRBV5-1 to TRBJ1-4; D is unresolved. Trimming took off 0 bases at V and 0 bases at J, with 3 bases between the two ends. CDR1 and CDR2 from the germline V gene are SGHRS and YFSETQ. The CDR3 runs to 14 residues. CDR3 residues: CASSLEATNEKLFF. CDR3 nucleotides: TGCGCCAGCAGCTTGGAAGCAACTAATGAAAAACTGTTTTTT. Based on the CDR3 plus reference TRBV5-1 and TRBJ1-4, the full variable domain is KAGVTQTPRYLIKTRGQQVTLSCSPISGHRSVSWYQQTPGQGLQFLFEYFSETQRNKGNFPGRFSGRQFSNSRSEMNVSTLELGDSALYLCASSLEATNEKLFFGSGTQLSVL.

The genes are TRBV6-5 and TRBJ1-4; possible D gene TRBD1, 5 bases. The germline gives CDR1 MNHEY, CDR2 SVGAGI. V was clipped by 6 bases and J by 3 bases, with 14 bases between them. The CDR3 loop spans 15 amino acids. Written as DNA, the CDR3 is TGTGCCAGCAGAGGCACGTCAGGGCCTAATGAAAAACTGTTTTTT. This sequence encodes CASRGTSGPNEKLFF.

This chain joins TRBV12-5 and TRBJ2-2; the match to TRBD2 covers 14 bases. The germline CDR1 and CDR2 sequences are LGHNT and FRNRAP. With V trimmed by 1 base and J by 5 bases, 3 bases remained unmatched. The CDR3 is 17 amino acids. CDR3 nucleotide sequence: TGTGCTAGTGGTTTGGAACGGACTAGCGGGGGGACCGGGGAGCTGTTTTTT. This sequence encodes CASGLERTSGGTGELFF.

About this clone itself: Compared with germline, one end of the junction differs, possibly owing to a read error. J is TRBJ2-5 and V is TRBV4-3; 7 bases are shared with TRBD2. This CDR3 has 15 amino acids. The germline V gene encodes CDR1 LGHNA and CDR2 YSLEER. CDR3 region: CASSKEPSGQETQYF. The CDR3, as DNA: TGCGCCAGCAGCAAAGAGCCTAGCGGTCAAGAGACCCAGTACTTC.

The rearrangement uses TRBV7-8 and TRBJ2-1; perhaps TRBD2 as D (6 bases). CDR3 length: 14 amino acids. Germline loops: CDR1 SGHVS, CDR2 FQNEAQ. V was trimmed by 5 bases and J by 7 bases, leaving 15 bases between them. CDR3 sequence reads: CASSAGPFENEQFF. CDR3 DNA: TGTGCCAGCAGCGCGGGACCATTCGAAAATGAGCAGTTCTTC.

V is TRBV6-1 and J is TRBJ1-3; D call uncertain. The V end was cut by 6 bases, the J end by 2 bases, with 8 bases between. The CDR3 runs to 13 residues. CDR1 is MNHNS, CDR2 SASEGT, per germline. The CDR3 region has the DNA TGTGCCAGCAGCTCTCATGCTGGAAACACCATATATTTT. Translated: CASSSHAGNTIYF.

In DNA, the CDR3 is TGTGCCAGCTCACCTCGCAGCGGGGGGATGACAGATACGCAGTATTTT. It specifies CASSPRSGGMTDTQYF. This chain joins TRBV18 and TRBJ2-3; 9 bases fit TRBD2. V lost 3 bases to trimming and J lost 3 bases; unmatched junction nucleotides: 7. Germline V gene sequence: CDR1 KGHSH, CDR2 LQKENI. The CDR3 loop spans 16 amino acids.

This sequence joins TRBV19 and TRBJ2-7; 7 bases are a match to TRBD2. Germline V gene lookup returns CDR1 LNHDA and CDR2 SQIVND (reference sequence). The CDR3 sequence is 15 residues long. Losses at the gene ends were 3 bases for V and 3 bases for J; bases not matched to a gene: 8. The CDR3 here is CASSMGAGKVYEQYF. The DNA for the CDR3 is TGTGCCAGTAGTATGGGAGCGGGAAAGGTCTACGAGCAGTACTTC.

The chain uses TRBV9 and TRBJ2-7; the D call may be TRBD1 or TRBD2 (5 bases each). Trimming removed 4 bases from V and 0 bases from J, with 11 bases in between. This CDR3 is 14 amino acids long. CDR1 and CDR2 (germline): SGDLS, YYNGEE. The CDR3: CASSPGLSSYEQYF. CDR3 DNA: TGTGCCAGCAGCCCGGGGCTTAGCTCCTACGAGCAGTACTTC.

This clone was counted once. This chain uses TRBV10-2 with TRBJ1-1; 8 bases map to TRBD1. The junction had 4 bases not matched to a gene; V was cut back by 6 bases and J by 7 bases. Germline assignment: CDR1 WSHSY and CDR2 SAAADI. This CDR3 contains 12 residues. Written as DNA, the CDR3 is TGCGCCAGCAGACAGACAGGGGTTGAAGCTTTCTTT. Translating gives CASRQTGVEAFF.

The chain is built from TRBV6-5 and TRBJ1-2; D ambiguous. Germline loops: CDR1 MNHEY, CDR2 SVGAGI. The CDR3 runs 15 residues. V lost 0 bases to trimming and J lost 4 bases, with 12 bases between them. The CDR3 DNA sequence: TGTGCCAGCAGTTACTCGGCACGACAAGGCTATGGCTACACCTTC. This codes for CASSYSARQGYGYTF.

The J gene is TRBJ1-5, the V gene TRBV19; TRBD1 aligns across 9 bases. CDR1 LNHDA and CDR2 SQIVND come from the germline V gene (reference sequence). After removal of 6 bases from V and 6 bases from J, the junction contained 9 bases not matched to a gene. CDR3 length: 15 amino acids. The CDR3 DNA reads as TGTGCCAGTAGCTCCGGGACAGGGATCATTCAGCCCCAGCATTTT. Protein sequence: CASSSGTGIIQPQHF.

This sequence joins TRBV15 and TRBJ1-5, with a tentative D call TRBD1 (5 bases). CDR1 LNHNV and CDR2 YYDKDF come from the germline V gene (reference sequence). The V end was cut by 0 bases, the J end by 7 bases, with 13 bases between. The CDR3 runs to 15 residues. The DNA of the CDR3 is TGTGCCACCAGCAGAGATGAGGCAGGACACCAGCCCCAGCATTTT. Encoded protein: CATSRDEAGHQPQHF.

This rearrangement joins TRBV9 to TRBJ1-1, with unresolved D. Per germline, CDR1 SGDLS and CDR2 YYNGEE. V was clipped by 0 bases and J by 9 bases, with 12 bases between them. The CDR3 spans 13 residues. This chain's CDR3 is CASSVDGEDQAFF. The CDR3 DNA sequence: TGTGCCAGCAGCGTAGATGGGGAGGACCAAGCTTTCTTT.

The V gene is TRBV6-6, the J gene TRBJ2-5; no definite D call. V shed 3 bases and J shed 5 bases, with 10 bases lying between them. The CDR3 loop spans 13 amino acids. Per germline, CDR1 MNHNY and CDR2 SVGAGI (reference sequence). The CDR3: CASSYLERETQYF. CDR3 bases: TGTGCCAGCAGTTATCTCGAAAGGGAGACCCAGTACTTC.

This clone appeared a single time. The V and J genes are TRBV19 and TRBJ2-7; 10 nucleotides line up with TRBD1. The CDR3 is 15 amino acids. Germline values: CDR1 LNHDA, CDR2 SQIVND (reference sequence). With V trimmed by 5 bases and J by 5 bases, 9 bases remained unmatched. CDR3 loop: CASSQGQGESHEQYF. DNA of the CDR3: TGTGCCAGTAGTCAAGGACAGGGGGAAAGTCACGAGCAGTACTTC.

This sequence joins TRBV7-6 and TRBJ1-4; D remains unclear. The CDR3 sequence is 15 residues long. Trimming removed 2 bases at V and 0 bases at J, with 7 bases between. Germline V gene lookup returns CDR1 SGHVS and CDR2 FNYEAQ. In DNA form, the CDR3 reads TGTGCCAGCAGCTTATCGGGAGCAACTAATGAAAAACTGTTTTTT. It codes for CASSLSGATNEKLFF.

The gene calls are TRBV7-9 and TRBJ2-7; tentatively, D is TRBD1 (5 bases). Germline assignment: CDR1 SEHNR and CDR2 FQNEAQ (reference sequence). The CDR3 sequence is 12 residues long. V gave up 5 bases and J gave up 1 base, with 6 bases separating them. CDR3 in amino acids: CASSDSSYEQYF. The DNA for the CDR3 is TGTGCCAGCAGCGACAGTTCCTACGAGCAGTACTTC.

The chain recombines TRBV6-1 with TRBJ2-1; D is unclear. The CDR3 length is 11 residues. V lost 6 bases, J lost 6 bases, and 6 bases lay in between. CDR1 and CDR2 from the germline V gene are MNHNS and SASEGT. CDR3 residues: CASRASNEQFF. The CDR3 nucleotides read TGTGCCAGCAGGGCCTCCAATGAGCAGTTCTTC.

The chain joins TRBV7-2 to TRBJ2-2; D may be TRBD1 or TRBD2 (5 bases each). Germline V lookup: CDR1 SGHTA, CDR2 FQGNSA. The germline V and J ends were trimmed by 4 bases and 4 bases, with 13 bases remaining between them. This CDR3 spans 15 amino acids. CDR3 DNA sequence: TGTGCCAGCAGCTCCCTGGGGCGGGCCACCGGGGAGCTGTTTTTT. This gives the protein CASSSLGRATGELFF.

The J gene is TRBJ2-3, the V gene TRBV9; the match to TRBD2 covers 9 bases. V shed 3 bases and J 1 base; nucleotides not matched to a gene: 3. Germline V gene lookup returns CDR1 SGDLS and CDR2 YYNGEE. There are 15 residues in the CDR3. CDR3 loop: CASSARTSGTDTQYF. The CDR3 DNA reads TGTGCCAGCAGCGCCCGGACTAGCGGCACAGATACGCAGTATTTT.

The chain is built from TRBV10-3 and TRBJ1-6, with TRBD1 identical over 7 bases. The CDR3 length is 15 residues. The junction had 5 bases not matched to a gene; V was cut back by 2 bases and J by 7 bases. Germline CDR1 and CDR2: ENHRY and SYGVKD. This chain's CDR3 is CAISERGTDNSPLHF. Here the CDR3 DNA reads TGTGCCATCAGTGAGCGCGGGACAGACAATTCACCCCTCCACTTT.